This is a list of T cell receptor beta chains from one sample in a study of human T cells and chemical hapten exposure. TCRdb analysed the RACE reads with MiXCR anew, one entry per CDR3 protein. Here the sample spans 35,000 to 50,000 distinct CDR3 sequences, around 3.6% being singletons. The sequenced material came from whole blood. The receptors here all came from a human donor in good health. Some clones in this sample may be carry-over from other donors' samples. The CDR3 runs from the conserved cysteine through the conserved F or W. Each record gives: J gene, V gene, D gene, clone size, CDR3 DNA, CDR3 protein. The D gene is left open where the match is weak. Rows give clone size only sometimes, using once, few, many, or a class for an expanded clone.

J gene: TRBJ1-1; V gene: TRBV29-1; D gene: -; clone size: many; CDR3 DNA: TGCAGCGCCCAATGGGAGCCGAACACTGAAGCTTTCTTT; CDR3 protein: CSAQWEPNTEAFF
J gene: TRBJ2-1; V gene: TRBV9; D gene: -; clone size: many; CDR3 DNA: TGTGCCAGCAGCGTAGGGAATGGAAGGTGGCAGGGCTCCTACAATGAGCAGTTCTTC; CDR3 protein: CASSVGNGRWQGSYNEQFF
J gene: TRBJ2-7; V gene: TRBV6-1; D gene: -; clone size: many; CDR3 DNA: TGTGCCAGCAGTGTGACCGTCACCAACTACGAGCAGTACTTC; CDR3 protein: CASSVTVTNYEQYF
J gene: TRBJ2-1; V gene: TRBV6-2/TRBV6-3; D gene: TRBD2; clone size: many; CDR3 DNA: TGTGCCAGCAGTTACGGCGGGAGTTCGGTCTGGCAGTTCTTC; CDR3 protein: CASSYGGSSVWQFF
J gene: TRBJ2-3; V gene: TRBV12-3/TRBV12-4; D gene: -; clone size: many; CDR3 DNA: TGTGCCAGCAGTCCCCAAGGTCTAGCACGCACAGATACGCAGTATTTT; CDR3 protein: CASSPQGLARTDTQYF
J gene: TRBJ1-1; V gene: TRBV4-1; D gene: -; clone size: few; CDR3 DNA: TGCGCCAGCAGCCGTGGACCGATGAACACTGAAGCTTTCTTT; CDR3 protein: CASSRGPMNTEAFF
J gene: TRBJ1-2; V gene: TRBV30; D gene: -; clone size: few; CDR3 DNA: TGTGCCTGGAGTGTCATAAAGGGGAACTATGGCTACACCTTC; CDR3 protein: CAWSVIKGNYGYTF
J gene: TRBJ1-5; V gene: TRBV29-1; D gene: -; clone size: many; CDR3 DNA: TGCAGCGTTGGGGGGACTGAGAATCAGCCCCAGCATTTT; CDR3 protein: CSVGGTENQPQHF
J gene: TRBJ2-1; V gene: TRBV27; D gene: -; clone size: -; CDR3 DNA: TGTGCCAGCAGTTTATCCTGGGGGTACAATGAGCAGTTCTTC; CDR3 protein: CASSLSWGYNEQFF
J gene: TRBJ2-3; V gene: TRBV12-3/TRBV12-4; D gene: TRBD2; clone size: many; CDR3 DNA: TGTGCCAGCAGTCCGGGACTAGCGGGAGCAGATACGCAGTATTTT; CDR3 protein: CASSPGLAGADTQYF
J gene: TRBJ2-6; V gene: TRBV20-1; D gene: -; clone size: -; CDR3 DNA: TGCAGTGCTAGAGATTGGAACTCTGGGGCCAACGTCCTGACTTTC; CDR3 protein: CSARDWNSGANVLTF
J gene: TRBJ1-5; V gene: TRBV15; D gene: -; clone size: many; CDR3 DNA: TGTGCCACCAGCAGAGGAGGCACCCGGCAGCCCCAGCATTTT; CDR3 protein: CATSRGGTRQPQHF
J gene: TRBJ2-7; V gene: TRBV16; D gene: TRBD2; clone size: many; CDR3 DNA: TGTGCCAGCAGCGAGACTAGCGGGGGGTCCTACGAGCAGTACTTC; CDR3 protein: CASSETSGGSYEQYF
J gene: TRBJ2-1; V gene: TRBV12-3/TRBV12-4; D gene: -; clone size: many; CDR3 DNA: TGTGCCAGCAGTTTTAGGGGGGGTGGGCCGAGCTCCTACAATGAGCAGTTCTTC; CDR3 protein: CASSFRGGGPSSYNEQFF
J gene: TRBJ2-3; V gene: TRBV18; D gene: -; clone size: few; CDR3 DNA: TGTGCCAGCTCACCTCCCCTGGCAGATACGCAGTATTTT; CDR3 protein: CASSPPLADTQYF
J gene: TRBJ2-1; V gene: TRBV25-1; D gene: -; clone size: few; CDR3 DNA: TGTGCCAGCAGTGAATGGGGGAATGAGCAGTTCTTC; CDR3 protein: CASSEWGNEQFF
J gene: TRBJ1-4; V gene: TRBV18; D gene: -; clone size: many; CDR3 DNA: TGTGCCAGCTCGCGTTCGGGGTTTAATGAAAAACTGTTTTTT; CDR3 protein: CASSRSGFNEKLFF
J gene: TRBJ2-4; V gene: TRBV28; D gene: TRBD2; clone size: many; CDR3 DNA: TGTGCCAGAAGCCTGCGGGGACTAGCGGGAGGCCTGGACATTCAGTACTTC; CDR3 protein: CARSLRGLAGGLDIQYF
J gene: TRBJ2-7; V gene: TRBV7-6; D gene: TRBD2; clone size: many; CDR3 DNA: TGTGCCAGCAGCTCACCGGGAGGCTACGAGCAGTACTTC; CDR3 protein: CASSSPGGYEQYF
J gene: TRBJ2-3; V gene: TRBV27; D gene: TRBD1; clone size: -; CDR3 DNA: TGTGCCAGCAGTAGAACGGACAGGGGTGTCGATACGCAGTATTTT; CDR3 protein: CASSRTDRGVDTQYF
J gene: TRBJ2-7; V gene: TRBV4-1; D gene: TRBD1; clone size: many; CDR3 DNA: TGCGCCAGCAGCCAAGAAGAACAGGGGCACTACGAGCAGTACTTC; CDR3 protein: CASSQEEQGHYEQYF
J gene: TRBJ2-3; V gene: TRBV7-9; D gene: TRBD2; clone size: -; CDR3 DNA: TGTGCCAGCAGCTTAGCGCTAGCGGGAGAGTGGAGCACAGATACGCAGTATTTT; CDR3 protein: CASSLALAGEWSTDTQYF